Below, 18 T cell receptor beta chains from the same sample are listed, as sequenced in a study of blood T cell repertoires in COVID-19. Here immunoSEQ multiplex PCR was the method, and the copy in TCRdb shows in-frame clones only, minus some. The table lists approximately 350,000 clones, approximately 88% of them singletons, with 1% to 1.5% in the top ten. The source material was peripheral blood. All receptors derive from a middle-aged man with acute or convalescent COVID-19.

CDR3 protein: CASSLFYPAQGIDEKLFF. In DNA form, the CDR3 reads TGTGCCAGCAGTTTATTTTACCCAGCGCAGGGTATCGATGAAAAACTGTTTTTT. The chain joins TRBV27 to TRBJ1-4; the D gene is possibly TRBD1 (5 bases). The ends were cut back, 1 base at V and 6 bases at J, with 21 bases in the middle. Germline V gene lookup returns CDR1 MNHEY and CDR2 SMNVEV (reference sequence). The CDR3 extends over 18 amino acids. Complete variable domain (other parts from reference TRBV27 and TRBJ1-4): EAQVTQNPRYLITVTGKKLTVTCSQNMNHEYMSWYRQDPGLGLRQIYYSMNVEVTDKGDVPEGYKVSRKEKRNFPLILESPSPNQTSLYFCASSLFYPAQGIDEKLFFGSGTQLSVL.

CDR3 amino acids: CASSFIQGAGNTIYF. The CDR3 coding sequence is TGTGCCAGCAGCTTCATACAGGGGGCGGGAAACACCATATATTTT. The chain recombines TRBV11-2 with TRBJ1-3, with TRBD1 matching 9 bases. V lost 3 bases, J lost 4 bases, and 4 bases stayed unmatched. In germline, CDR1 is SGHAT, CDR2 FQNNGV. The CDR3 runs 15 residues. The full variable domain, rest sourced from reference TRBV11-2 and TRBJ1-3, is EAGVAQSPRYKIIEKRQSVAFWCNPISGHATLYWYQQILGQGPKLLIQFQNNGVVDDSQLPKDRFSAERLKGVDSTLKIQPAKLEDSAVYLCASSFIQGAGNTIYFGEGSWLTVV.

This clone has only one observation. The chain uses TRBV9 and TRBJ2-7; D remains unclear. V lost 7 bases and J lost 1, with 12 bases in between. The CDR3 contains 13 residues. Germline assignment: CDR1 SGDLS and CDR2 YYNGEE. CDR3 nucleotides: TGTGCCAGCGGTCCCTCCGCGTCCTACGAGCAGTACTTC. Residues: CASGPSASYEQYF.

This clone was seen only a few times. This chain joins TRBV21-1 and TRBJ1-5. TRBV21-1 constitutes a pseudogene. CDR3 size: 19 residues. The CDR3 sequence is CASSKNLTSPTYSNQPQHF. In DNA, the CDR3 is TGTGCCAGCAGCAAAAATTTAACATCACCGACTTATAGCAATCAGCCCCAGCATTTT.

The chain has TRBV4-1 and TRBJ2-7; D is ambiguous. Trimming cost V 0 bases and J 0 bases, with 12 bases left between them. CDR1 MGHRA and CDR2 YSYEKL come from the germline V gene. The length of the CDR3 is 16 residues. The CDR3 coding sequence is TGCGCCAGCAGCCAAGATGGGCTTCTGAGCTCCTACGAGCAGTACTTC. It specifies CASSQDGLLSSYEQYF.

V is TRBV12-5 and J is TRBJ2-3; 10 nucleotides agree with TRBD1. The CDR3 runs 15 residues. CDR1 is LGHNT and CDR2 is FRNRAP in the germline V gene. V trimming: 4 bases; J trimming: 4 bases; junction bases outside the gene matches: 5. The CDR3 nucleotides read TGTGCTAGTGGTTCGGGGACAGGGGCAGCAGATACGCAGTATTTT. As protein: CASGSGTGAADTQYF.

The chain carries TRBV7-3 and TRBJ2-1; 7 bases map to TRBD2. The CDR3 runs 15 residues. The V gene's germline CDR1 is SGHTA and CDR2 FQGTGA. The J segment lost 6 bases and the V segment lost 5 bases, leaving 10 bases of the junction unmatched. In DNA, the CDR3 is TGTGCCAGCAGCCCCCTTGGCGGGGGAATCAATGAGCAGTTCTTC. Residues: CASSPLGGGINEQFF.

The CDR3: CASTALRPQNQPQHF. The CDR3 region has the DNA TGTGCCAGCACTGCCCTGAGGCCTCAAAATCAGCCCCAGCATTTT. The V gene is TRBV2, the J gene TRBJ1-5; the D is unclear. CDR1 is SNHLY, CDR2 FYNNEI, per germline. This CDR3 spans 15 amino acids. V lost 7 bases and J 4 bases, leaving 17 bases between the germline ends.

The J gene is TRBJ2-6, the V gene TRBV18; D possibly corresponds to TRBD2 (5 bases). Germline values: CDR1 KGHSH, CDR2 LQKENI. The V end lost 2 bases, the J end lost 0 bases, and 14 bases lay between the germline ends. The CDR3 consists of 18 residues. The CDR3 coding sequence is TGTGCCAGCTCACCAGAGGGAACCCCACTCTCTGGGGCCAACGTCCTGACTTTC. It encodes CASSPEGTPLSGANVLTF. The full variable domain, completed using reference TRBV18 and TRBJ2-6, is NAGVMQNPRHLVRRRGQEARLRCSPMKGHSHVYWYRQLPEEGLKFMVYLQKENIIDESGMPKERFSAEFPKEGPSILRIQQVVRGDSAAYFCASSPEGTPLSGANVLTFGAGSRLTVL.

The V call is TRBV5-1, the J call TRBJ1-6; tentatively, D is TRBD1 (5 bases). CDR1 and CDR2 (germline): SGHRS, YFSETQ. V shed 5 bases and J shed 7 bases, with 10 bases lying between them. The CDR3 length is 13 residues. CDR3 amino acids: CASREGINSPLHF. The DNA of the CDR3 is TGCGCCAGCAGGGAGGGGATCAATTCACCCCTCCACTTT.

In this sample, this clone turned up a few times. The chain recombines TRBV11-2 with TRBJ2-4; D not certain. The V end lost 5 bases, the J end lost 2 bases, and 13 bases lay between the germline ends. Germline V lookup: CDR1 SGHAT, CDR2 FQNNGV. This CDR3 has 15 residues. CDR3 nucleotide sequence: TGTGCCAGCAGCCTACGCGGAAGTCCCAAAAACATTCAGTACTTC. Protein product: CASSLRGSPKNIQYF.

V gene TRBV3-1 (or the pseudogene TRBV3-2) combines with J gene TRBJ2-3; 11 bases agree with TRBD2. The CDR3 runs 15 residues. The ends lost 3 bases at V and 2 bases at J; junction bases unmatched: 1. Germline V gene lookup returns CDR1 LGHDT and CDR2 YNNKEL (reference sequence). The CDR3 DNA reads TGTGCCAGCAGCCATAGCGGGAGGGCCACAGATACGCAGTATTTT. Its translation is CASSHSGRATDTQYF.

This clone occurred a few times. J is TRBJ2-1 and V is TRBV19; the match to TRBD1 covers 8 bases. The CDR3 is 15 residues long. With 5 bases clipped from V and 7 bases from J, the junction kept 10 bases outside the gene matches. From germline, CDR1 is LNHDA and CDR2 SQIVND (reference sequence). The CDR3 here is CASSLRQGKVNEQFF. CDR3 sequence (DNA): TGTGCCAGTAGTCTCAGACAGGGGAAGGTTAATGAGCAGTTCTTC.

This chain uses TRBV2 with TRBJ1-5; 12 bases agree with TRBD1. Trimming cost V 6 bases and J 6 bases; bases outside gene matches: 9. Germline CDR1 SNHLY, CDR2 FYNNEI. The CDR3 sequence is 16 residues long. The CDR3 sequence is CASSPGTGGLGQPQHF. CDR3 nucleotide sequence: TGTGCCAGCAGCCCCGGGACAGGGGGCTTAGGTCAGCCCCAGCATTTT.

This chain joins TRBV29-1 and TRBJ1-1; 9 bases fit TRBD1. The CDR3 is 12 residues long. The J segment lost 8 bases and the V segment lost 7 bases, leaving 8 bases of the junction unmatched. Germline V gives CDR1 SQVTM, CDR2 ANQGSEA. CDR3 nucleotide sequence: TGCAGCGCCAGGACAGGGGACCGAGAAGCTTTCTTT. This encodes CSARTGDREAFF.

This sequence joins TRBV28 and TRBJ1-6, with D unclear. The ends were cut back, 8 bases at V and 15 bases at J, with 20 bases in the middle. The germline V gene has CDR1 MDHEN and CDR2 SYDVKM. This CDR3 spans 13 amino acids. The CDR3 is CASLNPVLEHLHF. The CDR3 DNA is TGTGCCAGCTTGAACCCGGTCCTCGAGCACCTCCACTTT.

CDR3 DNA: TGTGCCAGCAGCTTGGCGGAGGGTTCCGTCACCGGGGAGCTGTTTTTT. Residues: CASSLAEGSVTGELFF. This rearrangement joins TRBV5-5 to TRBJ2-2; tentatively, D is TRBD2 (6 bases). V shed 0 bases and J shed 4 bases, with 13 bases lying between them. Germline V gene sequence: CDR1 SGHKS, CDR2 YYEKEE (reference sequence). The CDR3 is made up of 16 amino acids.

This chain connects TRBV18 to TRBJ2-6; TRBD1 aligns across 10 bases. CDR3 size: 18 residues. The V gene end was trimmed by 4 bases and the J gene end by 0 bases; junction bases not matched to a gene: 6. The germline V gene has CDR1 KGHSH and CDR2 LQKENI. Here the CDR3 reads CASSLRQGADSGANVLTF. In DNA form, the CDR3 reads TGTGCCAGCTCACTACGACAGGGGGCTGACTCTGGGGCCAACGTCCTGACTTTC.